This TCR beta chain stems from a study of tumor-infiltrating lymphocytes in primary liver carcinoma. Regarding this clonotype: A much larger clone lies one base from this, so it may be a read error.

Synthesis of TCR beta cDNA was carried out from about 500 ng total RNA with a constant-region primer. What produced the TCR beta libraries was three nested multiplex PCR rounds using slightly modified ARM-PCR. The first two PCR rounds, approximately 10 cycles each, used TRBV1-TRBV30 forward primers and a C-beta reverse primer. A single record per CDR3 protein comes from TCRdb applying MiXCR to the multiplex PCR reads. The sample contains some 190,000 distinct CDR3 sequences, less than 65% of which appear only once. Blood RNA came from unsorted whole blood; germline DNA was also extracted. V was pared by 6 bases and J by 5 bases, with 11 bases between. Germline V gives CDR1 SQVTM, CDR2 ANQGSEA. This CDR3 is built from 13 residues.

The rearrangement joins TRBV29-1 to TRBJ2-6; D call uncertain. Sequenced input: peripheral blood. The receptor's source is a man aged 40-49 years with primary liver carcinoma and hepatitis B virus infection. In nucleotides, the CDR3 is TGCAGCGTGCCATCTTCCTGGGCCAACGTCCTGACTTTC. It codes for CSVPSSWANVLTF. Together with reference TRBV29-1 and TRBJ2-6, the CDR3 gives the full variable domain: SAVISQKPSRDICQRGTSLTIQCQVDSQVTMMFWYRQQPGQSLTLIATANQGSEATYESGFVIDKFPISRPNLTFSTLTVSNMSPEDSSIYLCSVPSSWANVLTFGAGSRLTVL.